Below, 18 T cell receptor beta chains from the same sample are listed, as sequenced in a study of cytotoxic CD8 clonotypes in ibrutinib-treated CLL. Only in-frame clones appear in the TCRdb table, and some are missing; sequencing was by immunoSEQ multiplex PCR. The sample includes approximately 120,000 clones, approximately 58% seen only once; the top ten take about 40%. The sequencing here drew on PBMCs, taken after 24 months of ibrutinib treatment. The receptor source for this set is a human donor with chronic lymphocytic leukemia.

The V call is TRBV27, the J call TRBJ1-2; D perhaps matches TRBD1 (6 bases). The germline V gene encodes CDR1 MNHEY and CDR2 SMNVEV (reference sequence). V was trimmed by 5 bases and J by 4 bases, leaving 11 bases between them. The CDR3 is 13 amino acids. The DNA of the CDR3 is TGTGCCAGCAGTCAACAGGGCTCCTATGGCTACACCTTC. This gives the protein CASSQQGSYGYTF.

This sequence joins TRBV7-8 and TRBJ1-3; 8 nucleotides align to TRBD1. V shed 5 bases, J shed 2 bases, and the junction held 5 bases outside the gene matches. This CDR3 has 15 amino acids. The germline V gene has CDR1 SGHVS and CDR2 FQNEAQ. The CDR3 region has the DNA TGTGCCAGCAGCCGGACAGGGTCTCCTGGAAACACCATATATTTT. It encodes CASSRTGSPGNTIYF.

V and J are TRBV30 and TRBJ2-7; tentatively, D is TRBD1 (5 bases). Germline CDR1 GTSNPN, CDR2 SVGIG (reference sequence). V lost 0 bases and J 0 bases, leaving 18 bases between the germline ends. CDR3 length equals 17 residues. The CDR3 DNA is TGTGCCTGGAGTGTTCTGGGGCGAGGCCAAAGCTCCTACGAGCAGTACTTC. Protein: CAWSVLGRGQSSYEQYF.

The chain links TRBV29-1 to TRBJ1-2, with 8 bases identical to TRBD1. The CDR3 is 13 amino acids. Losses at the gene ends were 6 bases for V and 6 bases for J; bases not matched to a gene: 9. Germline V gene data show CDR1 as SQVTM and CDR2 as ANQGSEA. The CDR3 is CSVGQGNSDGYTF. The CDR3 DNA is TGCAGCGTCGGACAGGGTAATTCCGATGGCTACACCTTC.

The J gene is TRBJ2-2, the V gene TRBV30; a possible D gene is TRBD1 (5 bases). Germline CDR1 GTSNPN, CDR2 SVGIG (reference sequence). Trimming stripped 5 bases from V and 6 bases from J, with 16 bases between. This CDR3 spans 14 amino acids. The CDR3 DNA reads TGTGCCTGGGGATCCCACAGGTTTGCCGGGGAGCTGTTTTTT. Translated: CAWGSHRFAGELFF.

This clone was counted a few times. The CDR3 loop reads CASSPNPGESYEQYF. CDR3 coding DNA: TGTGCCAGCTCACCAAATCCAGGGGAGTCCTACGAGCAGTACTTC. The chain links TRBV18 to TRBJ2-7; a possible D gene is TRBD1 (6 bases). This CDR3 comprises 15 residues. Trimming removed 2 bases at V and 1 base at J, with 12 bases between. From germline, CDR1 is KGHSH and CDR2 LQKENI.

This clone has more than one count but fewer than ten. The chain carries TRBV7-2 and TRBJ2-2; TRBD2 aligns across 9 bases. Germline CDR1 is SGHTA and CDR2 is FQGNSA. The CDR3 has 15 amino acids. Losses at the gene ends were 6 bases for V and 3 bases for J; bases not matched to a gene: 5. CDR3 loop: CASRVSGGDTGELFF. In DNA, the CDR3 is TGTGCCAGCAGGGTTAGCGGGGGCGACACCGGGGAGCTGTTTTTT. Based on the CDR3 plus reference TRBV7-2 and TRBJ2-2, the full variable domain is GAGVSQSPSNKVTEKGKDVELRCDPISGHTALYWYRQSLGQGLEFLIYFQGNSAPDKSGLPSDRFSAERTGGSVSTLTIQRTQQEDSAVYLCASRVSGGDTGELFFGEGSRLTVL.

The chain carries TRBV6-1 and TRBJ2-1; 9 bases map to TRBD1. This CDR3 contains 15 residues. Looked up from germline, CDR1 is MNHNS and CDR2 is SASEGT. With 10 bases clipped from V and 8 bases from J, the junction kept 15 bases outside the gene matches. The CDR3 nucleotides read TGTGCCACCTTAAAGGACAGGGGCTCCACTGATGAGCAGTTCTTC. Translated, it gives CATLKDRGSTDEQFF.

The chain couples TRBV6-5 to TRBJ1-3; D possibly corresponds to TRBD1 (5 bases). There are 15 residues in the CDR3. Germline V lookup: CDR1 MNHEY, CDR2 SVGAGI. The V end lost 0 bases, the J end lost 4 bases, and 10 bases lay between the germline ends. CDR3 sequence reads: CASSYSWQGGNTIYF. CDR3 nucleotides: TGTGCCAGCAGTTACTCCTGGCAGGGCGGAAACACCATATATTTT.

This clone was counted between two and nine times. J is TRBJ2-1 and V is TRBV27; D gene ambiguous. V gave up 3 bases and J gave up 5 bases, with 11 bases separating them. From germline, CDR1 is MNHEY and CDR2 SMNVEV (reference sequence). The CDR3 sequence is 14 residues long. CDR3 loop: CASSFADSDNEQFF. As DNA, the CDR3 is TGTGCCAGCAGTTTTGCAGATTCTGACAATGAGCAGTTCTTC.

This clone was found a few times. The chain couples TRBV7-2 to TRBJ1-1; no clear D gene. This CDR3 is built from 13 residues. Germline assignment: CDR1 SGHTA and CDR2 FQGNSA. V lost 0 bases and J lost 11, with 13 bases in between. The CDR3 here is CASSLALLSGAFF. CDR3 DNA: TGTGCCAGCAGCTTAGCGCTATTAAGTGGGGCTTTCTTT.

The rearrangement uses TRBV30 and TRBJ1-5, with 7 bases lining up with TRBD1. CDR1 GTSNPN and CDR2 SVGIG come from the germline V gene (reference sequence). The CDR3 is 13 residues long. The V segment lost 3 bases and the J segment 4 bases; nucleotides outside the gene matches: 3. The CDR3 region has the DNA TGTGCCTGGAGAGGGACAGAAAATCAGCCCCAGCATTTT. Residues: CAWRGTENQPQHF.

The chain has TRBV28 and TRBJ1-2, with D possibly being TRBD1 (6 bases). The CDR3 is 12 amino acids. Germline CDR1 reads MDHEN; CDR2 reads SYDVKM. The V gene lost 11 bases and the J gene lost 1 base, with 11 bases spanning the gap. DNA of the CDR3: TGTGCCGGGGGCGACGGTAACTATGGCTACACCTTC. This encodes CAGGDGNYGYTF.

This clone has a handful of counts. V gene TRBV29-1 combines with J gene TRBJ1-2; possible D gene TRBD1, 6 bases. The CDR3 runs to 11 residues. V lost 7 bases, J lost 3 bases, and 9 bases lay in between. Germline lookup yields CDR1 SQVTM and CDR2 ANQGSEA. Written as DNA, the CDR3 is TGCAGCGGAAGGACAGACTATGGCTACACCTTC. It is translated as CSGRTDYGYTF.

The chain uses TRBV5-6 and TRBJ2-7, with TRBD1 as a possible D gene (6 bases). Trimming shortened V by 6 bases and J by 4 bases, and 11 bases separated the two germline ends. Germline loops: CDR1 SGHDT, CDR2 YYEEEE. The CDR3 extends over 12 amino acids. The CDR3 loop is CASTGAYYEQYF. Here the CDR3 DNA reads TGTGCCAGCACAGGGGCCTATTACGAGCAGTACTTC.

This chain uses TRBV7-2 with TRBJ2-3; D possibly corresponds to TRBD2 (5 bases). V dropped 7 bases and J dropped 2 bases, with 19 bases sitting between them. Germline CDR1 reads SGHTA; CDR2 reads FQGNSA. The CDR3 has 16 amino acids. This CDR3 reads CASTKEGSGITDTQYF. For the CDR3, the DNA is TGTGCCAGCACCAAAGAAGGGTCGGGAATCACAGATACGCAGTATTTT.

The chain combines TRBV2 with TRBJ1-5; possibly TRBD1 for D (5 bases). This CDR3 contains 14 residues. Germline CDR1 is SNHLY and CDR2 is FYNNEI. V was trimmed by 2 bases and J by 3 bases, leaving 8 bases between them. The CDR3 DNA sequence: TGTGCCAGCAGTGAAACAGGAGCCAATCAGCCCCAGCATTTT. Encoded protein: CASSETGANQPQHF.

The chain has TRBV18 and TRBJ2-2; the D call may be TRBD1 or TRBD2 (5 bases each). The CDR3 extends over 17 amino acids. CDR1 and CDR2 (germline): KGHSH, LQKENI. Trimming stripped 3 bases from V and 5 bases from J, with 19 bases between. CDR3: CASSPLLGGGRTGELFF. CDR3 nucleotide sequence: TGTGCCAGCTCACCGCTACTTGGTGGGGGACGGACCGGGGAGCTGTTTTTT.